This T cell receptor (beta chain) was recorded in a study of blood T cells in healthy people across ages. Study-level results: Aged donors had fewer naive CD4+ cells and lower diversity than long-lived donors. In these data, TCR beta diversity tracked strongly with naive T cell percentage.

Each donor gave about 9.3 milliliters of peripheral blood. This clonotype was counted a few times. Its antigen is not known. V was cut by 3 bases and J by 0 bases, with 12 bases left in between. Germline CDR1 is SGDLS and CDR2 is YYNGEE. The CDR3 spans 15 residues. A sample-barcoded 5' primer and a J-beta primer mix were used in a second PCR of about 7 to 12 cycles. All samples gave at least 2.5 million CDR3-containing paired-end reads. Using its own MiXCR run on the 5' RACE reads, TCRdb lists one record per CDR3 protein. The table shows 1.5 million to 2 million distinct CDR3 sequences, with around 48% occurring only once.

Sample: blood. This receptor was identified in a woman aged 35 to 49 in good health. The chain recombines TRBV9 with TRBJ2-5, with a weak D call TRBD1 (6 bases). CDR3 amino acids: CASSAGQLYQETQYF. The DNA of the CDR3 is TGTGCCAGCAGCGCAGGACAGTTGTACCAAGAGACCCAGTACTTC. Complete variable domain (other parts from reference TRBV9 and TRBJ2-5): DSGVTQTPKHLITATGQRVTLRCSPRSGDLSVYWYQQSLDQGLQFLIQYYNGEERAKGNILERFSAQQFPDLHSELNLSSLELGDSALYFCASSAGQLYQETQYFGPGTRLLVL.